This section outlines one T cell receptor (beta chain) sequence together with its context. Which antigen it targets is not known. One base away there is no much larger clone; base qualities are not given. The Qiagen DNeasy kit was used to extract genomic DNA from unsorted PBMCs and from the negatively selected CD4+ and CD8+ fractions. Amplification of TCR beta CDR3 regions was done by immunoSEQ multiplex PCR with primers that anneal to V and J segments. Amplification bias was minimized using a synthetic immune receptor repertoire, and residual bias was removed computationally after sequencing. As for how the authors treated the data: Custom Python scripts were used to quantify repertoire diversity as the Shannon entropy index. Unsorted, CD4+ and CD8+ repertoires were analyzed separately, except for combined analyses in which CD4+ and CD8+ sequences were merged in silico. A clone counted as expanded when the clone's frequency after treatment rose at least 2-fold relative to C1D1, and clones undetected at baseline were given a pseudocount of 0.5. Clones with 0 or 1 copy at C1D1 were defined as singleton clones, while clones with 2 or more copies were defined as non-singleton clones. Clones expanded in unsorted samples were assigned a CD4+, CD8+ or unknown annotation through matching of protein sequences in sorted samples from the same patient. Wilcoxon tests on paired samples were used to test diversity changes from C1D1 to C4D1. TCRdb's version of the immuneACCESS table is confined to in-frame rearrangements and falls short of the full clone set. An unresolved V gene accounts for under half of the shortfall where checked; the remainder is of unknown origin. The V and J calls and clone size were taken over from that table, and D and trimming were inferred from the DNA. This sample is represented by 90,000 to 100,000 clones; roughly 78% of them were singletons. 9.4% of the sample rests with the top ten.

The data belong to a study of PD-1 blockade in classical Hodgkin lymphoma (dated by TCRdb to 2020 to 2021). General notes on the study: Nivolumab dosing was 3 mg/kg intravenously every 2 weeks, continuing until either disease progression or unacceptable toxicity. A peripheral blood immune signature of response to PD-1 blockade in classical Hodgkin lymphoma was defined using TCR beta sequencing and CyTOF. Overall results and qualifications from the work: Only a single clinical trial cohort was studied, and what caused the repertoire differences, possibly disease activity or prior therapy, remained undefined. Trial patients with a complete response had baseline diversity similar to that of newly diagnosed patients, while partial responders and progressors had significantly lower diversity. Baseline TCR diversity was reported to be lower in newly diagnosed patients than in healthy donors, and even lower in relapsed/refractory patients. CD4+ but not CD8+ TCR diversity rose significantly by C4D1 (p=0.0027 vs p=0.16), most apparent in complete responders (p=0.02). Lower diversity was observed in patients in whom nivolumab was started less than 1 year after ASCT, and these patients were excluded from later analyses so that confounding by immune reconstitution would be avoided.

The CDR3 holds 15 amino acids from the cysteine to the phenylalanine. Only the CDR3 DNA is retained, 45 bases long and in frame from the first base. For CDR1 and CDR2, the germline V gene lists SGHVS and FQNEAQ. The trim is 2 bases for V and 4 bases for J, with a gap of 14 bases between the germline ends. Reading the label with the study, this specimen's time point is: cycle 4 day 1 (C4D1), after 5 to 7 weeks of nivolumab. All trial patients had relapsed after autologous stem cell transplantation, with cohorts A, B and C differing in prior brentuximab vedotin exposure. A total of 50 to 70 patients with relapsed/refractory classical Hodgkin lymphoma made up the trial cohort, and each patient's best overall response was complete response, partial response or progressive disease. Trial patients were treated with single-agent nivolumab in the multi-cohort phase II CheckMate 205 trial. An independent review committee assessed best overall response by applying the 2007 International Working Group response criteria. Trial PBMCs were obtained immediately prior to nivolumab initiation (C1D1) and on therapy at cycle 2 day 1 and cycle 4 day 1. Peripheral blood was collected in 8 mL Vacutainer Cell Preparation Tubes, from which PBMCs were isolated by centrifugation and then cryopreserved.

The rearrangement combines TRBV7-8 with TRBJ2-5; the D segment may tentatively be TRBD1 or TRBD2, each giving 5 matched bases. The clonotype comes from a human donor with classical Hodgkin lymphoma. This specimen was peripheral blood mononuclear cells (PBMCs), taken before the fourth cycle of nivolumab. The nucleotide sequence reads TGTGCCAGCAGCTTATATCCCCGGGACGGAGAGACCCAGTACTTC. Its protein is CASSLYPRDGETQYF. Joined to the reference TRBV7-8 and TRBJ2-5 proteins, this CDR3 gives the full variable domain: GAGVSQSPRYKVAKRGQDVALRCDPISGHVSLFWYQQALGQGPEFLTYFQNEAQLDKSGLPSDRFFAERPEGSVSTLKIQRTQQEDSAVYLCASSLYPRDGETQYFGPGTRLLVL.